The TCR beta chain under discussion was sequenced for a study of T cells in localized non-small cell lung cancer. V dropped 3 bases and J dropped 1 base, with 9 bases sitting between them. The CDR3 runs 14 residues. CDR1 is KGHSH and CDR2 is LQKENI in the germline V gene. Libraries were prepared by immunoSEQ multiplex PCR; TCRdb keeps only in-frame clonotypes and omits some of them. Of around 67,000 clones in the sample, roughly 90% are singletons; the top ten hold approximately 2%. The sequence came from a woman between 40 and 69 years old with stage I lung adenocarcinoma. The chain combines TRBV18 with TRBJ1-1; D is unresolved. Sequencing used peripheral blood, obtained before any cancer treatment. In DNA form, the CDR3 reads TGTGCCAGCTCACCCACGGCGGGGAACACTGAAGCTTTCTTT. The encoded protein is CASSPTAGNTEAFF.